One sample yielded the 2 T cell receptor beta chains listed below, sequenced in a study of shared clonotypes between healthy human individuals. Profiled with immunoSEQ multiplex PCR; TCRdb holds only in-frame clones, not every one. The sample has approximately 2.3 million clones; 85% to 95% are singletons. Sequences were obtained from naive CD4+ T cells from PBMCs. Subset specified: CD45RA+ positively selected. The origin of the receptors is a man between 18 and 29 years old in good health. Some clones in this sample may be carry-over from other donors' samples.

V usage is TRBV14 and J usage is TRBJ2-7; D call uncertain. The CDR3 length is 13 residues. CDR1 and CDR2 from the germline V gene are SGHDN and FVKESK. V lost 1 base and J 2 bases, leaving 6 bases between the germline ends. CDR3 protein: CASSQATTYEQYF. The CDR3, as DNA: TGTGCCAGCAGCCAAGCGACGACCTACGAGCAGTACTTC.

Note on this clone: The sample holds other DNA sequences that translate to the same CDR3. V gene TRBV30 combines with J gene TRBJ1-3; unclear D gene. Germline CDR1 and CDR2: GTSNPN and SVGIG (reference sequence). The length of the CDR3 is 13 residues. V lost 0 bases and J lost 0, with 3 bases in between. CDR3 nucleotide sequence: TGTGCCTGGAGTGTAGCCTCTGGAAACACCATATATTTT. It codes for CAWSVASGNTIYF.